This T cell receptor beta chain derives from a study of blood T cell repertoires in COVID-19. In the study overall: Sites in the United States, Italy and Spain provided acute and convalescent COVID-19 samples. Sources were T cells, B-cell-depleted T cells, or PBMCs; the material itself was cDNA or gDNA.

As originally analysed: Using reference gene primer amplification, nucleated cell counts were estimated. Generated by immunoSEQ multiplex PCR, the TCRdb table keeps only in-frame clones and is missing some. V and J calls and clone size are copied from that table; D and trimming were computed from the DNA. The table has about 140,000 clones, around 90% seen once. The sample holds one count of this clone. Per the germline V gene, CDR1 is SGHNT and CDR2 is YENEEA. CDR3 length: 13 amino acids. The germline V and J ends were trimmed by 5 bases and 1 base, with 8 bases remaining between them. This TCR came from a man in his fifties or sixties with active or convalescent COVID-19. Source material: peripheral blood. V is TRBV11-3 and J is TRBJ1-1; tentatively, D is TRBD1 (5 bases). The CDR3: CASSRQGNTEAFF. The CDR3 DNA is TGTGCCAGCAGCCGTCAGGGGAACACTGAAGCTTTCTTT.